The T cell receptor (beta chain) described here comes from a study of cytomegalovirus exposure and HLA in healthy donors (dated by TCRdb to about 2017). In the study overall: An earlier analysis of approximately 600 of the donors reported 276 Gb of sequence data and some 120 million unique TCR beta sequences from 150 million to 200 million T cells. The study was designed to test whether signatures of past pathogen exposure could be identified by cataloging public T cell receptors. The T cell repertoires of several hundred subjects were profiled by immunosequencing and related to cytomegalovirus serostatus. Genome-wide SNP genotypes for about 65% of the 666 donors were used in a later genetic analysis, which treated that subset as a discovery cohort. A separate validation cohort of roughly 130 different subjects was used in addition to the approximately 670-subject first cohort. Donor age, sex, ethnicity and CMV serostatus were compiled together with the repertoire data. Among 300 to 450 genotyped donors of the cohort, an average of around 240,000 unique TCR beta nucleotide sequences were sequenced per donor, around a sixth of them non-productive. To decide whether each TCR beta V gene segment behaved as functional or pseudogenic, an earlier analysis of some 600 of the donors relied on high-throughput TCR beta sequencing. All discovery cohort repertoires had been generated using a single sequencing platform. HLA typing included class I and class II loci at four-digit resolution. Several DR-DQ haplotypes were handled as single units for association and clustering because linkage in the cohort was strong. Of the roughly 410 genotyped donors, 75% to 85% were placed in the genetic ancestry cluster associated with self-reported Caucasian donors. Rather than using new phenotypic data, the later analysis identified candidate immune exposures from TCR beta sequences and from how often those sequences occurred across donors. To study patterns of TCR occurrence, a later analysis re-analyzed previously published TCR beta repertoires from under 750 donors and added high-resolution HLA genotyping. The study combined high-throughput TCR immunosequencing, statistical association of individual TCRs with disease status, and machine learning to predict cytomegalovirus infection status. The number of donors typed differed by locus, with about 629-630 for A, B, C, DRB1 and DQB1, more than 500 for DQA1, approximately 570 for DPA1, and around 460 for DPB1. Approximately 310 gigabases of sequencing data and 70 million to 100 million unique TCR sequences were included in an early release covering roughly 600 HLA-typed donors.

What the work shows at the level of the full study, not this receptor alone: A cluster of highly shared sequence variants was judged likely to represent a technical artifact of the sequencing pipeline. Compared with the 666-donor mean, donors in an Asian-associated ancestry cluster had fewer N-insertions in productive TCRs, according to a later genetic analysis. According to a later analysis, most CMV-associated TCR beta chains appeared to be HLA-restricted, and the HLA associations seemed to be driven largely by CMV exposure. Correlated functional status among segregating V segments might reflect linkage disequilibrium, but an unknown experimental factor could not be ruled out. Specific HLA alleles were associated with 16,951 TCR beta sequences at a false discovery rate of 0.05 in a later analysis. An earlier analysis of roughly 570 of the donors showed that most TCR beta V segments appeared in productive rearrangements either about 87% or about 30% of the time, which broadly matched IMGT annotations. Because HLA typing was unavailable for some donors at each locus, only the typed subset was used in association tests. Because counts were too low, seventeen rarely observed V segments, including chromosome 9 orphons, were excluded from the earlier analysis of around 640 of the donors. Only TCR beta chains were sequenced in this cohort, and the absence of alpha or paired-chain data limited detectable features. Compared with equally common non-associated chains, HLA-associated TCR beta chains in a later analysis were more clonally expanded and had lower generation probabilities. Strong co-occurrence of HLA alleles, especially DR and DQ, made assigning TCR associations to individual alleles difficult. CMV serostatus was the only immune exposure information available for the cohort. Several of the top co-occurrence clusters appeared to be linked to parvovirus B19, influenza, CMV and Epstein-Barr virus, according to a later analysis. An association between a missense DCLRE1C variant and V-gene and J-gene trimming of TCR beta chains was found in a later genetic analysis and replicated in an independent cohort. Because the 87-base-pair reads could not distinguish some IMGT-functional V segments, including TRBV6-2 and TRBV6-3, those segments were excluded. According to a later analysis, TCR association rates differed among HLA loci, with DRB1 alleles showing the most associated TCRs and HLA-C alleles showing the fewest. A further reported finding was that TCR beta sequences accurately predicted the HLA-A and HLA-B alleles for most subjects in the first cohort. In vitro tests confirmed that a few of the cytomegalovirus-associated TCR beta chains recognize cytomegalovirus antigens. The authors suggested that the approach could potentially be generalized to other disease states and immunological phenotypes. Roughly uniform sequencing depth across donors was assumed in presence/absence analyses, although this assumption may not hold. Most TCR sequences were observed very rarely across donors, whereas some public TCRs were present in many individuals. The classifier was reported to diagnose cytomegalovirus status with high specificity and sensitivity in both the original and validation cohorts. In the study, about 150 TCR beta chains were listed as associated with cytomegalovirus.

The cohort was made up of about 610 healthy bone marrow donors. At the time of sampling, every cohort member was nominally healthy, though immune exposures that went unrecorded were likely present. The donor tested CMV seropositive and was one of the 289 seropositive cohort members. A peripheral blood sample was provided by each donor, and peripheral blood mononuclear cells were used for TCR beta sequencing. The Qiagen DNeasy Blood Extraction Kit was used to extract genomic DNA from the blood cell samples. According to the germline V gene, CDR1 reads ENHRY and CDR2 reads SYGVKD. The CDR3 starts with the cysteine, ends with the phenylalanine, and has 14 residues. Only the CDR3 portion is preserved as DNA: 42 bases, with reading frame beginning at the first base. V trim: 10 bases; J trim: 1 base; unmatched bases: 9. Library method: the immunoSEQ multiplex PCR assay. For the multiplex PCR, a mixture combining 60 forward primers for TCR Vbeta segments and 13 reverse primers for TCR Jbeta segments was used. The CDR3 region of rearranged TCR beta genes was amplified from genomic DNA by a multiplex PCR assay. The amplified TCR beta libraries were sequenced on the Illumina HiSeq System as 87-base-pair reads. The paper's processing steps were these. A later analysis counted tens of millions of unique TCR beta chains across the 600 to 850 repertoires, and around 12 million of these chains were shared by at least two donors. Raw reads were error-corrected and collapsed into unique sequences by a nearest-neighbor algorithm in which closely related sequences were merged to remove PCR and sequencing errors. Alignment of CDR3 sequences to IMGT reference sequences was used to assign V, D and J gene segments. For a sequence to be retained, a match of at least six nucleotides was required to both a V gene segment and a J gene segment. A rearrangement was called productive if the CDR3 had no stop codons and remained in frame with V and J, and every other rearrangement was called non-productive. Following IMGT convention, CDR3 was defined as the stretch from the second conserved V-encoded cysteine to the conserved J-encoded phenylalanine. In an earlier analysis of around 640 of the donors, sequences lacking an unambiguous match to a single V gene segment were excluded. An earlier analysis of a few hundred of the donors classified V segments as functional when productive rearrangements were above 56.7% and as segregating when the standard deviation between donors was above 5%. A statistical classification framework was built to diagnose cytomegalovirus status from the catalog of TCR beta chain sequences. In a later analysis, TCR nucleotide sequences were compared against IMGT/GENE-DB human TR gene sequences so that V and J genes could be assigned. A later analysis assigned CDR3 sequences and most-parsimonious VDJ recombination scenarios with the TCRdist pipeline. In a later analysis, every TCR beta chain was defined by the combination of its CDR3 amino acid sequence and its V-gene family, and reads without a unique V-gene family were dropped. A later analysis removed 500 to 600 highly shared, low-generation-probability nucleotide sequences to deal with suspected cross-contamination and a sequencing artifact. A later analysis calculated a clonal expansion index for each public chain from normalized within-repertoire ranks of inferred template counts. Generation probabilities in a later analysis came from a VDJ recombination model fitted to out-of-frame rearrangements, and those results were checked against IGoR. Hypergeometric tests were used in a later analysis to score TCR-TCR, TCR-HLA and TCR-CMV co-occurrence, with a repertoire-size bias correction applied to the TCR pairs. False discovery rates were estimated in a later analysis by permuting HLA or CMV assignments 20 times. In a later analysis, co-occurring TCRs were grouped using DBSCAN, with TCRdist sequence similarity added in when clustering inside HLA-allele-positive subsets. For co-occurrence clustering, repertoires with fewer than 30,000 or more than 120,000 public chains were excluded, along with roughly five repertoires with anomalous nucleotide sharing. Drawn from immuneACCESS, this table holds only the in-frame rearrangements with V and J called that TCRdb kept. Clones are partly lost; checked studies trace under half to an unresolved V gene and leave the rest unexplained. D and trimming were read from the DNA, whereas the V and J calls and clone size are those reported in that table. The sample contains 150,000 or so clones, almost 80% of them found a single time. The ten largest clones add up to more than 13% of the sample.

Regarding this clone: Its cognate antigen has yet to be identified. No base quality values were provided; no much bigger clone lies one nucleotide off.

This sequence uses TRBV10-3 and TRBJ1-1; a stretch of 7 junction bases matches TRBD1. Sequenced material: PBMCs. This TCR was sampled from a man between 45 and 60 years old in good health and CMV-seropositive. The sequenced DNA: TGTGCCACCTTGGCTGGGGACAGGAACACTGAAGCTTTCTTT. This translates into CATLAGDRNTEAFF.